This TCR beta chain appears in the sequencing data of a study of metastatic and nonmetastatic thyroid tumors. Overall study context: Repertoire comparisons spanned blood and tumor or nodule tissue from malignant and benign thyroid patients. Study-wide findings and caveats: Significantly greater TCR beta diversity was reportedly found in malignant thyroid tumors than in benign nodules (in blood and tumor).

All patients were treatment-naive before thyroid surgery. This clone has at least ten counts. Its antigen is unidentified. The CDR3 consists of 15 residues. Trimming left V 0 bases short and J 10 bases short, with 16 bases between. Germline-derived CDR1 and CDR2 are LGHNA and YNFKEQ. Original data processing: The study took CDR3 differences across clinicopathological groups and made a distant-metastasis classifier for papillary thyroid cancer from them. TCRdb used MiXCR to call clones anew from the PCR reads. The authors' filters were not applied to this entry. Of 30,000 to 35,000 clones in the sample, over 20% are singletons; the top ten hold 2.5% to 3.5%.

V is TRBV4-2 and J is TRBJ2-1, with D possibly matching TRBD2 (6 bases). Input material: tumor tissue. The source of this sequence is a male donor with papillary thyroid cancer or a benign thyroid nodule (not recorded which). Some clones in this sample may be carry-over from other donors' samples. This CDR3 reads CASSQEEAGWSEQFF. For the CDR3, the DNA is TGTGCCAGCAGCCAAGAGGAGGCGGGGTGGAGCGAGCAGTTCTTC.